This is a list of T cell receptor beta chains from one sample in a study of OX40 agonist ivuxolimab in advanced cancers. Libraries were prepared by immunoSEQ multiplex PCR; TCRdb keeps only in-frame clonotypes and omits some of them. Of 65,000 or so clones listed, 82% are singletons. Here the sequenced sample was CD4+ or CD8+ T cells sorted from blood, taken in a trial of the OX40 agonist ivuxolimab. The receptor source for this set is an adult with an advanced solid tumor such as melanoma, head and neck, liver or kidney cancer. The CDR3 runs from the conserved cysteine through the conserved F or W. The D gene is left open where the match is weak. Clone size, where shown, is once, few, many, or a class for clones that have expanded.

>.|19|TRBJ2-1|TRBD2|TRBV30
TGTGCCTGGAGTGTAGGGATGCTGGCCTTGGGAGGGGAAGGGCATGAGCAGTTCTTC
CAWSVGMLALGGEGHEQFF
>.|17|TRBJ2-2|TRBD2|TRBV13
TGTGCCAGCAGCCCTAGGCCTTGGACTAGCGGGACCGGGGAGCTGTTTTTT
CASSPRPWTSGTGELFF
>.|14|TRBJ2-3|.|TRBV7-9
TGTGCCAGCAGCCCTGGACTGCTTGTGGATACGCAGTATTTT
CASSPGLLVDTQYF
>.|16|TRBJ1-6|.|TRBV7-9
TGTGCCAGCAGCACCTACCGGGGTGAATCTAATTCACCCCTCCACTTT
CASSTYRGESNSPLHF
>.|18|TRBJ2-1|TRBD2|TRBV4-3
TGCGCCAGCAGCCAAGAGGTCCCCCGGACTAGTTACAGGAATGAGCAGTTCTTC
CASSQEVPRTSYRNEQFF
>.|14|TRBJ2-7|TRBD1|TRBV27
TGTGCCAGCAGTTTACAGGGGGCGGTCTACGAGCAGTACTTC
CASSLQGAVYEQYF
>.|15|TRBJ2-7|.|TRBV21-1
TGTGCCAGCAGCAAAAAGGTCACGGGGGGGCCCGAGCAGTACTTC
CASSKKVTGGPEQYF
>.|13|TRBJ1-1|.|TRBV25-1
TGTGCCAGCAGTGATCATGCGAACACTGAAGCTTTCTTT
CASSDHANTEAFF
>few|16|TRBJ2-1|TRBD2|TRBV5-8
TGTGCCAGCAGCTCTGGACTAGCGACATCTCGGAATGAGCAGTTCTTC
CASSSGLATSRNEQFF
>.|14|TRBJ1-1|TRBD1|TRBV7-9
TGTGCCAGCAGCTTGGTACAGGGGAATACTGAAGCTTTCTTT
CASSLVQGNTEAFF
>.|14|TRBJ2-7|.|TRBV11-3
TGTGCCAGCAGCCCTAGGACAGACTCCTACGAGCAGTACTTC
CASSPRTDSYEQYF
>.|14|TRBJ1-6|.|TRBV2
TGTGCCAGCAGCCTCCAGGGGCGAGGATCACCCCTCCACTTT
CASSLQGRGSPLHF
>.|15|TRBJ2-1|.|TRBV2
TGTGCCAGCAGTGGGGGACTTGCGGCGGATAATGAGCAGTTCTTC
CASSGGLAADNEQFF
>.|12|TRBJ2-1|.|TRBV7-2
TGTGCCAGCAGCTTAGGAGTGCGGGGCCAGTTCTTC
CASSLGVRGQFF
>.|15|TRBJ2-1|TRBD2|TRBV6-1
TGTGCCAGCAGTGAACCCGGGGGGGCCTTGGATGAGCAGTTCTTC
CASSEPGGALDEQFF
>.|15|TRBJ2-7|TRBD2|TRBV5-1
TGCGCCAGCAGCACTAGCGGAGGCAAGTTCTACGAGCAGTACTTC
CASSTSGGKFYEQYF
>.|15|TRBJ2-3|.|TRBV5-4
TGTGCCAGCAGCTTCGGGCGGATGGGATCAGATACGCAGTATTTT
CASSFGRMGSDTQYF
>.|13|TRBJ2-1|.|TRBV30
TGTGCCTGGTTAGTAAGGACGGGGGATGAGCAGTTCTTC
CAWLVRTGDEQFF
>.|16|TRBJ2-7|.|TRBV14
TGTGCCAGCAGCCTACAGACAGGATTGATCGTTTACGAGCAGTACTTC
CASSLQTGLIVYEQYF
>once|14|TRBJ2-7|.|TRBV11-2
TGTGCCAGCAGCCTAGGACTGTCCCCCTACGAGCAGTACTTC
CASSLGLSPYEQYF
>.|15|TRBJ2-1|.|TRBV6-5
TGTGCCAGCAGTTCACGCCTAGCCCCTACCTATGAGCAGTTCTTC
CASSSRLAPTYEQFF
>.|15|TRBJ2-7|TRBD2|TRBV19
TGTGCCAGTCGGCCGGGGGGGACAACGGCGTACGAGCAGTACTTC
CASRPGGTTAYEQYF
>few|16|TRBJ2-3|TRBD2|TRBV6-1
TGTGCCAGCAGTGATTGGGCGGGGGGTCGCACAGATACGCAGTATTTT
CASSDWAGGRTDTQYF
>.|16|TRBJ1-1|.|TRBV4-3
TGCGCCAGCAGCCAAAACGACGGTATTACAAACACTGAAGCTTTCTTT
CASSQNDGITNTEAFF
>.|17|TRBJ1-3|TRBD1|TRBV2
TGTGCCAGCAGAGAAAGGGAGGGGGCCTTCTCTGGAAACACCATATATTTT
CASREREGAFSGNTIYF
>once|16|TRBJ2-2|TRBD1|TRBV7-3
TGTGCCAGCAGCCTACAGGGACAGACGAACACCGGGGAGCTGTTTTTT
CASSLQGQTNTGELFF
>.|13|TRBJ2-3|.|TRBV5-6
TGTGCCAGCAGCTTCCCTGCGGCGGATACGCAGTATTTT
CASSFPAADTQYF
>.|14|TRBJ2-4|TRBD1|TRBV5-6
TGTGCCAGCAGCGCCTCGACAGGGGGGAACATTCAGTACTTC
CASSASTGGNIQYF
>.|14|TRBJ2-5|.|TRBV5-1
TGCGCCAGCAGCAGACCAGGAGGGGAGGAGACCCAGTACTTC
CASSRPGGEETQYF
>.|16|TRBJ1-5|.|TRBV2
TGTGCCAGCAGTGATAGGAGGGACACCGGCAATCAGCCCCAGCATTTT
CASSDRRDTGNQPQHF
>.|17|TRBJ2-3|TRBD2|TRBV6-4
TGTGCCAGCAGTGACGGGACTAGCGGGGGGGCCACAGATACGCAGTATTTT
CASSDGTSGGATDTQYF
>.|15|TRBJ1-3|TRBD1|TRBV18
TGTGCCAGCTCACCGGGGACAGACTCTGGAAACACCATATATTTT
CASSPGTDSGNTIYF
>.|16|TRBJ2-7|TRBD2|TRBV5-1
TGCGCCAGCAGCCGGGGAGGACTAGCGAAAACCTACGAGCAGTACTTC
CASSRGGLAKTYEQYF
>.|15|TRBJ2-2|TRBD1|TRBV6-5
TGTGCCAGCGCCGGACAGGGGGCAGGGACCGGGGAGCTGTTTTTT
CASAGQGAGTGELFF
>.|13|TRBJ2-5|.|TRBV9
TGTGCCAGCAGCGGGGAACATTGGGAGACCCAGTACTTC
CASSGEHWETQYF
>.|16|TRBJ2-3|TRBD2|TRBV2
TGTGCCAGCAGTGGGGCTAGCGGGGGCCGAGGAGATACGCAGTATTTT
CASSGASGGRGDTQYF